This T cell receptor beta chain was sequenced during a study of blood T cell repertoires in COVID-19. Study overall: Sites across the United States, Italy and Spain contributed samples from acute and convalescent COVID-19.

Authors' methods: Reference gene primers were amplified, and this amplification served to estimate nucleated cell counts. Some clones are missing from TCRdb's copy, which holds only in-frame ones; the method was immunoSEQ multiplex PCR. V, J and clone size are those of that table, while D and trimming were read from the DNA. The table lists 210,000 or so clones, 88% of them singletons. This clone showed up just once. A PCR-confirmed or clinician-diagnosed COVID-19 case had contacted exposed participants within 2 weeks of entry. Trimming at V came to 4 bases and at J to 1 base, leaving 6 bases not matched to a gene. This CDR3 region has 15 residues. Germline V gene data show CDR1 as SGHRS and CDR2 as YFSETQ.

The TCR was taken from a woman aged 25 to 39 who had been exposed to COVID-19. This chain connects TRBV5-1 to TRBJ1-1; 8 nucleotides match TRBD1. The sequencing sample was made of PBMCs or T cells enriched from blood (not recorded which). In DNA form, the CDR3 reads TGCGCCAGCAGCCTCCAGGGGGCCCGGAACACTGAAGCTTTCTTT. It encodes CASSLQGARNTEAFF.